This is a list of T cell receptor beta chains from one sample in a study of cytomegalovirus exposure and HLA in healthy donors. The method was immunoSEQ multiplex PCR; TCRdb's version includes in-frame clones alone and lacks a portion of them. This table holds 250,000 to 350,000 clones, 70% to 90% found once. The source material was PBMCs. The receptor set was obtained from a man aged 35 to 55 in good health and CMV-seropositive. Each CDR3 is given with its conserved first and last residue. D genes are given only for firm matches. Size is omitted from some rows. Given values are once, few, many or a class for expanded clones.

cdr3_nt cdr3_aa clone_size j_call v_call d_call
TGTGCCTGGAGTGGGGAGGGTAGTGAAAAACTGTTTTTT CAWSGEGSEKLFF few TRBJ1-4 TRBV30 -
TGCGCCAGCAGCCAAGATCTACATCCCAGGGGGCTGCGACCCCAGCATTTT CASSQDLHPRGLRPQHF - TRBJ1-5 TRBV4-3 TRBD1
TGTGCTAGTGCCCCCGGAAGGGAGAGAGGGGGAAACACCATATATTTT CASAPGRERGGNTIYF - TRBJ1-3 TRBV12-5 -
TGTGCCAGCAGCCCGGGGGGAAATAATCAGCCCCAGCATTTT CASSPGGNNQPQHF - TRBJ1-5 TRBV5-6 -
TGCGCCAGCAGCCCGAGACAGGTTGGACAGCCCCAGCATTTT CASSPRQVGQPQHF - TRBJ1-5 TRBV4-3 -
TGTGCCAGCTACCACTTTCAGCCCCAGCATTTT CASYHFQPQHF - TRBJ1-5 TRBV28 -
TGTGCCAGCAGCCCGCGACTAGCGGGAGGGCCACCCGGGGAGCTGTTTTTT CASSPRLAGGPPGELFF - TRBJ2-2 TRBV7-3 TRBD2
TGTGCCAGCAGCTTAGCGCAGGCCGCTACTACAGATACGCAGTATTTT CASSLAQAATTDTQYF - TRBJ2-3 TRBV7-2 -
TGTGCCAGCAGCTTCGGTCAGGGCTCCTACGAGCAGTACTTC CASSFGQGSYEQYF - TRBJ2-7 TRBV7-9 -
TGTGCCAGCAGCCAAGATGCTTTGATGGAGGGGCTCTCTGGGGCCAACGTCCTGACTTTC CASSQDALMEGLSGANVLTF - TRBJ2-6 TRBV4-2 -
TGTGCCAGCAGGGAGCGACCCCCAGACGAGCAGTACTTC CASRERPPDEQYF - TRBJ2-7 TRBV6-6 -
TGTGCCAGCAGTTACGATACTAGCGGGAGTTACGAGCAGTACTTC CASSYDTSGSYEQYF few TRBJ2-7 TRBV6-5 TRBD2
TGTGCCAGCAGCCAAAGAGGGACAGGCGGGGAGCAGTACTTC CASSQRGTGGEQYF - TRBJ2-7 TRBV7-6 TRBD1
TGTGCCAGCAGCTTGGGAGGGCCAGGCGGGGAGCTGTTTTTT CASSLGGPGGELFF once TRBJ2-2 TRBV5-6 -
TGTGCCAGCAGCGAACGGCGGGGGAGCGAGCAGTACTTC CASSERRGSEQYF - TRBJ2-7 TRBV13 TRBD2
TGCGCCAGCAGCCATCGGACAGGGGCAGACCAGCCCCAGCATTTT CASSHRTGADQPQHF - TRBJ1-5 TRBV4-1 TRBD1
TGTGCCAGCAGCCGCGTTTGGTCAGATACGCAGTATTTT CASSRVWSDTQYF - TRBJ2-3 TRBV7-2 -